This T cell receptor (beta chain) emerged from a study of shared clonotypes between healthy human individuals (dated by TCRdb to 2018 to 2020). About the full investigation: The cohort included three men and two women between 18 and 49 years of age. For each donor, three plates each were used for CD4 naive and CD4 memory, two plates were used for CD8 naive, and one plate was used for CD8 memory. To estimate repertoire size and how much clonotypes are shared between individuals, the study performed deep sequencing of blood TCR repertoires from roughly five healthy adults. To increase sequencing depth and limit assay-specific biases, different laboratories used diverse techniques to prepare libraries and sequence TCR repertoires. Per donor, leukapheresis produced somewhere between about 0.85 and 9.5 billion PBMCs.

Donors were healthy HIV-negative adults with no recently reported acute infections or vaccinations. Only Caucasian adults living in Nashville, Tennessee, USA were represented among the donors. CD8 memory samples combined magnetically selected CD45RO+ cells with CCR7-negative CD45RA+ effector memory (TemRA) cells. After blood collection by leukapheresis, PBMCs were isolated using Ficoll-Histopaque density gradient centrifugation and then cryopreserved in the vapor phase of liquid nitrogen. Purity and quantity of every magnetically sorted T cell population were checked by analytical flow cytometry. Each sorted fraction had its genomic DNA isolated and then quantified by UV absorbance on a Nanodrop 2000c. V gives up 2 bases and J gives up 1 base, and the segment between their germline ends measures 8 bases. Reading the germline V gene gives CDR1 MNHEY and CDR2 SVGAGI. The CDR3 numbers 14 residues from cysteine through phenylalanine. The DNA shown is the 42-base CDR3, in frame from base 1.

General conclusions and limits of the study: Even with the large sequencing depth, rarefaction of the sorted-subset datasets indicated that sequencing was incomplete. Sampling was restricted to blood, and TCR repertoires in tissues likely differ from the TCR repertoires found in blood. Based on pairwise subsampling, the degree of clonotype sharing among donors was expected to be affected by sequencing depth. Compared with non-shared clonotypes, the clonotypes found in all four sorted-subset donors had higher generation probabilities. When a few donors were compared, the shared fraction of clonotypes was approximately 5% for naive CD4, 3.5% to 4% for naive CD8, 2.3% for memory CD4, and 0.4% for memory CD8. Estimated clonotype richness was generally larger for naive than for memory subsets. Because the study included only a small number of donors, the genetic and exposure-history diversity represented was limited.

TCR CDR3 regions were amplified from genomic DNA by multiplex PCR using the deep immunoSEQ assay. Extracted genomic DNA from each cell subset was distributed evenly across all wells of several immunoSEQ 96-well plates, and each plate was treated as a replicate. For sorted subsets, approximately 210 ng genomic DNA, equal to about 30,000 T cell genomes, was loaded into each replicate PCR. Purified libraries were quantified with a Qubit 3.0 fluorometer, sized on a Bioanalyzer 2100, and re-quantified with the KAPA Library Quantification kit. A separate single-read 150-cycle Illumina NextSeq 550 flow cell was used to sequence each immunoSEQ 96-well plate. On the authors' methods: Because only junctional sequences without quality scores were contained in the immunoSEQ output, filtering matching that applied to full-length reads could not be performed. To assign V/J genes and CDR3, sequences were annotated using PyIR, a Python wrapper for IgBLAST v1.9, with IMGT germline references. Reads with weak V/J assignments (E-value above 1e-6), missing CDR3, stop codons, out-of-frame junctions, or ambiguous translated residues were removed. A V3J clonotype was defined by an identical inferred V gene, J gene, and CDR3 amino acid sequence. Percentage overlap between repertoires was calculated by dividing the number of shared unique clonotypes by the size of the smaller repertoire. Three approaches were used to assess repertoire richness: RTK rarefaction, the Chao1 estimator, and Recon v2.1 estimates of unobserved clonotypes. Generation probabilities were computed with OLGA for all TCRbeta clonotypes obtained by the gDNA method from a handful of donors. TCRdb holds this immuneACCESS table with in-frame rearrangements only. Some clones are missing; in checked studies, unresolved V genes explain under half, and the rest has no known cause. The V and J calls and the clone size are those of that table, but D and trimming were determined from the DNA. The sample has a few hundred thousand clones on record, around 96% of them singletons. 0.32% of the sample lies in the top ten.

Turning to this clone: Its antigen specificity is not known. Base qualities were left out, and no much larger clone turns up one base away.

The sample was memory CD8+ T cells sorted from blood. Per the publication, the cell subset or site label means: CD45RO+ cells pooled with CCR7-negative TemRA cells. The receptor was derived from a man in his thirties or forties in good health. The chain is assembled from TRBV6-5 and TRBJ1-1, and possibly TRBD1, on 5 matching bases. CDR3 loop: CASSYGTSNTEAFF. The DNA reads TGTGCCAGCAGTTACGGGACGTCGAACACTGAAGCTTTCTTT.